These 7 T cell receptor beta chains share one sample of origin, sequenced in a study of beta chain features in type 1 diabetes. Study-level points and caveats: When Type 1 diabetes patients were examined, their TCRB CDR3s proved moderately but significantly shorter in all four CD4+ subsets.

The authors reverse transcribed all of the isolated RNA, so sequencing captured expressed TCRB transcripts. Only in-frame clones appear in the TCRdb table, and some are missing; sequencing was by immunoSEQ multiplex PCR. The table shows 95,000 to 150,000 clones, with about a sixth occurring only once. No antigen is known for these receptors. Source material: central memory CD4+ T cells from blood. The receptors were gathered from a man younger than 40 with type 1 diabetes.

This sequence joins TRBV19 and TRBJ2-7; 7 bases align to TRBD1. The CDR3 runs 14 residues. CDR1 is LNHDA and CDR2 is SQIVND in the germline V gene (reference sequence). V dropped 4 bases and J dropped 2; count of bases not matched to a gene: 5. In DNA, the CDR3 is TGTGCCAGTAGTAAAGAGACAGGGACCTACGAGCAGTACTTC. Its protein is CASSKETGTYEQYF.

The chain links TRBV13 to TRBJ2-3; 8 bases line up with TRBD1. CDR1 PRHDT and CDR2 FYEKMQ come from the germline V gene (reference sequence). The V and J ends lost 3 bases and 4 bases, in that order; junction bases with no gene match: 6. CDR3 length: 15 residues. The chain's CDR3 is CASSFGTGDADTQYF. CDR3 coding DNA: TGTGCCAGCAGCTTCGGGACAGGAGATGCAGATACGCAGTATTTT.

The chain couples TRBV14 to TRBJ2-3; 8 bases line up with TRBD1. The length of the CDR3 is 15 residues. From germline, CDR1 is SGHDN and CDR2 FVKESK. The V gene end was trimmed by 5 bases and the J gene end by 0 bases; junction bases not matched to a gene: 4. CDR3 sequence (DNA): TGTGCCAGCAGCTTGCGGACAGGGAGCACAGATACGCAGTATTTT. Translated: CASSLRTGSTDTQYF.

This clone was observed a few times. The rearrangement uses TRBV14 and TRBJ2-7; possibly TRBD1 for D (6 bases). The J call may be in error: the DNA end matches TRBJ2-5 better. The CDR3 extends over 11 amino acids. Germline V gene sequence: CDR1 SGHDN, CDR2 FVKESK. The DNA of the CDR3 is TGTGCCAGCAGCCAGACAGGGACCCAGTACTTC. Translated, it gives CASSQTGTQYF.

This clone was picked up a small number of times. The chain combines TRBV6-5 with TRBJ2-7; 9 bases map to TRBD1. Germline values: CDR1 MNHEY, CDR2 SVGAGI. V was pared by 6 bases and J by 7 bases, with 10 bases of the junction left unmatched. The CDR3 extends over 14 amino acids. CDR3 coding DNA: TGTGCCAGCAGCCTGACACAGGGGGCGCGTGAGCAGTACTTC. It encodes CASSLTQGAREQYF.

Ten or more counts support this clone. This rearrangement joins TRBV30 to TRBJ2-5, with a weak D call TRBD2 (6 bases). The CDR3 extends over 12 amino acids. Germline-derived CDR1 and CDR2 are GTSNPN and SVGIG (reference sequence). With 4 bases removed from V and 4 bases from J, the gap between germline ends came to 10 bases. The CDR3 region has the DNA TGTGCCTGGACCCTGGGGGGAGAGACCCAGTACTTC. Its translation is CAWTLGGETQYF.

This clone turned up a few times. The sample has other DNA sequences that encode this CDR3 too. The V call is TRBV30, the J call TRBJ2-7; 9 bases agree with TRBD1. Trimming cost V 3 bases and J 5 bases; bases outside gene matches: 2. CDR1 and CDR2 (germline): GTSNPN, SVGIG (reference sequence). The CDR3 spans 12 residues. This CDR3 reads CAWRGQGDEQYF. In DNA, the CDR3 is TGTGCCTGGAGGGGACAGGGCGACGAGCAGTACTTC.